This T cell receptor (beta chain) emerged from a study of identifying expanded T cells in peripheral blood. This clone was counted a few times. Some clones are missing from TCRdb's copy, which holds only in-frame ones; the method was immunoSEQ multiplex PCR. Among under 150,000 clones listed, roughly 90% were seen once. J gave up 3 bases and V 5 bases, and 3 bases lay outside the gene matches. CDR3 length equals 14 residues. The germline gives CDR1 MNHNS, CDR2 SASEGT. The receptor was isolated from a person between 18 and 69 years old in good health. The sample was blood. The genes are TRBV6-1 and TRBJ1-5, with 8 bases fitting TRBD1. The CDR3 nucleotides read TGTGCCAGCAGTCGGACAGGGCTCAATCAGCCCCAGCATTTT. Amino acid sequence: CASSRTGLNQPQHF.